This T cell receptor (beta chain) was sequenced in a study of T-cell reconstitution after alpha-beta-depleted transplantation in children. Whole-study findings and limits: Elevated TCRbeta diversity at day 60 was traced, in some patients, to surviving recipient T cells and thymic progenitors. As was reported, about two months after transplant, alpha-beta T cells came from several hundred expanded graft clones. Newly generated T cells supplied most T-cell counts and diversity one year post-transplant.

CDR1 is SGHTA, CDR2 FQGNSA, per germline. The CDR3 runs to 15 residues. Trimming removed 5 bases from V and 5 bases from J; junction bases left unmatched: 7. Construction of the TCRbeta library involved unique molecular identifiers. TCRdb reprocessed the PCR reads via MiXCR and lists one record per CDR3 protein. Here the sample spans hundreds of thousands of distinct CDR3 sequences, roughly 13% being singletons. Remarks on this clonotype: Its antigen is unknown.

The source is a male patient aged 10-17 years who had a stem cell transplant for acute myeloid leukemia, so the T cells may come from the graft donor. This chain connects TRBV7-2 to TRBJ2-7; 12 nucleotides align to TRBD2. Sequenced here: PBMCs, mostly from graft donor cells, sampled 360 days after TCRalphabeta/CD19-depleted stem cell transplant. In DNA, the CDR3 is TGTGCCAGCAGCGCCCGGACTAGCGGGACCCACGAGCAGTACTTC. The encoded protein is CASSARTSGTHEQYF.